A selection of T cell receptor beta chains follows, all from one sample in a study of T cells in Graves' hyperthyroidism and ophthalmopathy. A single record per CDR3 protein comes from TCRdb applying MiXCR to the multiplex PCR reads. The table shows about 690,000 distinct CDR3 sequences, with roughly 17% occurring only once. Specimen: blood. Source of these receptors: a man in his forties or fifties with Graves' hyperthyroidism. Both conserved end residues are part of each CDR3. Some rows mark clone size as missing; the rest say once, few, many or name a class of expanded clone.

V	J	size	CDR3
TRBV2	TRBJ2-1	.	CASIPGQGVINEQFF
TRBV4-1	TRBJ2-7	.	CASSQDPLSGEEQYF
TRBV7-3	TRBJ2-3	few	CASSLSRGLAPSTDTQYF
TRBV2	TRBJ2-7	many	CASSEANRGTYEQYF
TRBV5-6	TRBJ1-2	few	CASATGQSYGYTF
TRBV27	TRBJ1-1	many	CASRTMQGAPGTEAFF
TRBV12-3/TRBV12-4	TRBJ2-1	.	CASSHQRDYANEQFF
TRBV9	TRBJ2-2	.	CTSSASGTGITGELFF
TRBV27	TRBJ2-1	many	CASIQRVLDEQFF
TRBV9	TRBJ1-5	.	CASSVEENQPQHF
TRBV5-1	TRBJ2-7	.	CASMRTGLDYEQYF
TRBV9	TRBJ2-7	many	CASSVGGGRSYEQYF
TRBV7-9	TRBJ2-3	many	CASSSGQGSSNTQYF